Presented here are 9 T cell receptor beta chains from one specimen sequenced in a study of blood T cells in healthy people across ages. Using a J-beta primer mix together with a sample-barcoded 5' primer, a second PCR was run for about 6 to 11 cycles. One entry per CDR3 protein results from TCRdb running MiXCR on the 5' RACE reads. Counted here are fewer than 750,000 distinct CDR3 sequences, 52% occurring once; the ten biggest clones make up approximately 12%. The specimen sequenced was blood. All receptors come from a woman aged 80 or over in good health.

This clonotype was seen a few times. The rearrangement uses TRBV7-2 and TRBJ2-3; D is unresolved. CDR3 length: 15 amino acids. Per the germline V gene, CDR1 is SGHTA and CDR2 is FQGNSA. V was pared by 1 base and J by 2 bases, with 10 bases between. CDR3 nucleotide sequence: TGTGCCAGCAGCTTAGGCCCTCCCCCCACAGATACGCAGTATTTT. Encoded protein: CASSLGPPPTDTQYF. The full variable domain, rest sourced from reference TRBV7-2 and TRBJ2-3, is GAGVSQSPSNKVTEKGKDVELRCDPISGHTALYWYRQSLGQGLEFLIYFQGNSAPDKSGLPSDRFSAERTGGSVSTLTIQRTQQEDSAVYLCASSLGPPPTDTQYFGPGTRLTVL.

The rearrangement uses TRBV7-7 and TRBJ2-2, with D perhaps matching TRBD1 (6 bases). Germline V gene sequence: CDR1 SSHAT, CDR2 FNYEAQ (reference sequence). The CDR3 is made up of 13 amino acids. The CDR3 DNA sequence: TGTGCTACGCTAGGGGGTCGTGGCGGGGAGCTGTTTTTT. This gives the protein CATLGGRGGELFF.

This sequence joins TRBV20-1 and TRBJ2-5; 8 bases map to TRBD2. V dropped 6 bases and J dropped 5; count of bases not matched to a gene: 11. The length of the CDR3 is 14 residues. The germline gives CDR1 DFQATT, CDR2 SNEGSKA (reference sequence). CDR3 protein: CSAIRGSGMETQYF. CDR3 coding DNA: TGCAGTGCCATCCGGGGTAGCGGGATGGAGACCCAGTACTTC.

This clonotype was seen only once. The chain has TRBV7-2 and TRBJ1-1; D perhaps matches TRBD1 (5 bases). The germline V and J ends were trimmed by 2 bases and 1 base, with 11 bases remaining between them. The germline gives CDR1 SGHTA, CDR2 FQGNSA. There are 15 residues in the CDR3. CDR3 protein: CASSLFGGTNTEAFF. CDR3 nucleotides: TGTGCCAGCAGCTTATTTGGGGGGACGAACACTGAAGCTTTCTTT.

Concerning this clonotype: A junction boundary mismatches the germline segment, possibly from a read error. The chain uses TRBV12-3 or TRBV12-4 and TRBJ2-5; D call uncertain. The CDR3 covers 13 residues. CDR3 amino acids: CASSSDAQETPYF. CDR3 DNA: TGTGCCAGCAGCTCGGACGCGCAAGAGACCCCGTACTTC.

The chain has TRBV6-1 and TRBJ2-1; 13 nucleotides match TRBD2. The germline CDR1 and CDR2 sequences are MNHNS and SASEGT. V shed 1 base and J 13 bases; nucleotides not matched to a gene: 7. CDR3 size: 15 residues. In DNA form, the CDR3 reads TGTGCCAGCAGTGAAGTGATGGGGACTAGCGGGGTTCAGTTCTTC. It codes for CASSEVMGTSGVQFF.

The CDR3 is CASSRTGTGILYSNQPQHF. CDR3 in DNA: TGTGCCAGCAGTAGGACCGGGACAGGAATCTTATATAGCAATCAGCCCCAGCATTTT. The chain couples TRBV28 to TRBJ1-5, with 8 bases identical to TRBD1. Looked up from germline, CDR1 is MDHEN and CDR2 is SYDVKM. After removal of 5 bases from V and 0 bases from J, the junction contained 15 bases not matched to a gene. The CDR3 contains 19 residues.

Of note for this clonotype: No conserved phenylalanine or tryptophan is present at the end of the CDR3, so a read error is the likely explanation. The chain is built from TRBV3-1 and TRBJ2-1; 9 bases map to TRBD2. The V and J ends lost 1 base and 4 bases, in that order; junction bases with no gene match: 2. Germline CDR1 and CDR2: LGHDT and YNNKEL (reference sequence). This CDR3 comprises 15 residues. The CDR3 loop is CASSQGSGRYNEQFV. DNA for the CDR3: TGTGCCAGCAGCCAAGGTAGCGGGAGATACAATGAGCAGTTCGTC.

In its sample, this clonotype was seen a few times. The V call is TRBV29-1, the J call TRBJ2-5, with 14 bases fitting TRBD2. The CDR3 runs to 16 residues. The junction had 12 bases not matched to a gene; V was cut back by 1 base and J by 11 bases. CDR1 and CDR2 (germline): SQVTM, ANQGSEA. Here the CDR3 reads CSVEATTSGRADEQYF. The CDR3 DNA reads TGCAGCGTTGAAGCTACGACTAGCGGGAGGGCGGATGAGCAGTACTTC.